Below, one T cell receptor beta chain is given with its context. Antigen unknown. Two replicates of about 200 ng each gave 400 ng DNA per sample, survey resolution. Sequencing used immunoSEQ multiplex PCR; TCRdb keeps in-frame clones, though not all of them. The table shows fewer than 5,000 clones, with around nine tenths occurring only once. These data come from a study of hypomethylating agent response in myelodysplastic syndrome. Study-wide context: Donors were myelodysplastic syndrome patients: 2 female, roughly nine male.

Regarding the study as a whole: Control donors' ages did not match those of MDS patients. More novel clonotypes appeared in responders; more contracted clonotypes appeared in non-responders after treatment.

The ends were cut back, 5 bases at V and 4 bases at J, with 7 bases in the middle. The CDR3 has 12 amino acids. The germline gives CDR1 MNHEY, CDR2 SVGAGI. The chain has TRBV6-5 and TRBJ2-3, with D tentatively TRBD2 (5 bases). This TCR was recovered from a human donor with myelodysplastic syndrome. The sequencing used bone marrow, collected before or after starting hypomethylating agent treatment for myelodysplastic syndrome (not recorded which). The CDR3 sequence: CASSRGPDTQYF. CDR3 nucleotide sequence: TGTGCCAGCAGTCGAGGGCCAGATACGCAGTATTTT.